Sequencing of this T cell receptor beta chain was carried out in a study of Ad26.COV2.S vaccination and SARS-CoV-2 variants. The table lists this clone with a few counts. Sequenced by immunoSEQ multiplex PCR; TCRdb stores in-frame clones only, minus some. The sample consists of about 140,000 clones, around 86% of them appearing once. CDR1 SGDLS and CDR2 YYNGEE come from the germline V gene. CDR3 length equals 14 residues. The V gene lost 0 bases and the J gene lost 1 base, with 7 bases spanning the gap. Source: peripheral blood, taken after recovery from COVID-19. This chain uses TRBV9 with TRBJ1-1; unclear D gene. The clonotype was recovered from a human donor who had recovered from COVID-19. The CDR3 sequence: CASSVAPQNTEAFF. The CDR3 DNA is TGTGCCAGCAGCGTAGCCCCCCAGAACACTGAAGCTTTCTTT. Supplemented by reference TRBV9 and TRBJ1-1, the full variable domain reads DSGVTQTPKHLITATGQRVTLRCSPRSGDLSVYWYQQSLDQGLQFLIQYYNGEERAKGNILERFSAQQFPDLHSELNLSSLELGDSALYFCASSVAPQNTEAFFGQGTRLTVV.